This TCR beta chain was captured by sequencing in a study of CD8 T cells in ankylosing spondylitis. With respect to this clonotype: The antigen is not known.

Broader study findings: In ankylosing spondylitis patients, matched synovial fluid reportedly showed significant enrichment of disease-linked clones. The disease-linked clones had a CD8+ phenotype and low blood frequencies. Seven or eight highly homologous variants made up a TCR beta motif, and this motif appeared characteristic of ankylosing spondylitis blood. Prior literature has documented some motif variants in synovial fluid and blood from reactive arthritis.

TCRdb independently ran MiXCR on the 5' RACE reads; one entry per CDR3 protein. Of roughly 180,000 distinct CDR3 sequences listed, around 9.6% are singletons. This TCR was recovered from a female donor with ankylosing spondylitis or in good health (not recorded which). The sample comprised blood, either unsorted or a sorted T cell fraction (not recorded which).

This CDR3 reads CASSLWREGYNEQFF. In DNA, the CDR3 is TGTGCCAGCAGTTTGTGGCGGGAAGGCTACAATGAGCAGTTCTTC. The rearrangement joins TRBV12-3 or TRBV12-4 to TRBJ2-1; D is perhaps TRBD2 (6 bases). The CDR3 extends over 15 amino acids. Trimming pared 3 bases from V and 3 bases from J, leaving 12 bases between.